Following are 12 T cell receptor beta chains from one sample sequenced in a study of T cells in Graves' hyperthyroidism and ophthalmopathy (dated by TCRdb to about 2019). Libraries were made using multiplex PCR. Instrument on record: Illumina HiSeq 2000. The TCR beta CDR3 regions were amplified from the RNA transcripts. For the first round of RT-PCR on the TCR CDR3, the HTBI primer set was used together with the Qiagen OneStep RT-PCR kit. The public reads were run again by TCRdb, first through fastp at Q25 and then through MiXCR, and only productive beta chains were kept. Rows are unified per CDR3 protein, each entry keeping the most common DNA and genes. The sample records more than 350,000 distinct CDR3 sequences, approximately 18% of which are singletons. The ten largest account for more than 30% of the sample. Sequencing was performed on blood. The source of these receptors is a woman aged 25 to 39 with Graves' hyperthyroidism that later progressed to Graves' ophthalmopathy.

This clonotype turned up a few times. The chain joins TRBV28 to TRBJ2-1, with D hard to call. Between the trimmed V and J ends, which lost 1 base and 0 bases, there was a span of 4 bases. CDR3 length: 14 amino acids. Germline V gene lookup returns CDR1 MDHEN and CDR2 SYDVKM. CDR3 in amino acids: CASSLYSSYNEQFF. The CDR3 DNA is TGTGCCAGCAGTTTATATAGCTCCTACAATGAGCAGTTCTTC.

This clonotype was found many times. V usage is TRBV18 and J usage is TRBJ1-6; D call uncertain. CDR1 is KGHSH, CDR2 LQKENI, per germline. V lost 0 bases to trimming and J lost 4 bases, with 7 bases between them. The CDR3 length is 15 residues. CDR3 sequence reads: CASSPPDLYNSPLHF. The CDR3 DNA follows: TGTGCCAGCTCACCACCGGACTTATATAATTCACCCCTCCACTTT.

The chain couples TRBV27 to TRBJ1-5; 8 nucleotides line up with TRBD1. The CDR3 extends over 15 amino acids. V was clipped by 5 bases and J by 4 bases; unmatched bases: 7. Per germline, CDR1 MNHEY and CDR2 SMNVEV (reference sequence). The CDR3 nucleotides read TGTGCCAGCAGTAGACACAGGGGGGATAATCAGCCCCAGCATTTT. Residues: CASSRHRGDNQPQHF.

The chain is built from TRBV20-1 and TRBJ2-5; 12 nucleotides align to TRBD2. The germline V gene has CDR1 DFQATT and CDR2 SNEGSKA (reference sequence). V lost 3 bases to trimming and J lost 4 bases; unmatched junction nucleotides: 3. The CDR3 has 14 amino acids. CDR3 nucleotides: TGCAGTGCTAGTCGACTAGCGGGAGTAGAGACCCAGTACTTC. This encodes CSASRLAGVETQYF.

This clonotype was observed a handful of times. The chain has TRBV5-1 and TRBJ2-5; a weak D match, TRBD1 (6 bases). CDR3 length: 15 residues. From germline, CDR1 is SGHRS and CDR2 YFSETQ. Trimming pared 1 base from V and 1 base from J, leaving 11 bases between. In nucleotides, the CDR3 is TGCGCCAGCAGCTTGTTAGGGGGTCCCCAAGAGACCCAGTACTTC. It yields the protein CASSLLGGPQETQYF.

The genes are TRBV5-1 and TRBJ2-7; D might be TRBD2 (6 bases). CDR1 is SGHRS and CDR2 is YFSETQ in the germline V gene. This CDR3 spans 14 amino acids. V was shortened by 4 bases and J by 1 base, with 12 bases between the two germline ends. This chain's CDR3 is CASSAGYTSYEQYF. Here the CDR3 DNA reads TGCGCCAGCAGCGCGGGATACACATCCTACGAGCAGTACTTC.

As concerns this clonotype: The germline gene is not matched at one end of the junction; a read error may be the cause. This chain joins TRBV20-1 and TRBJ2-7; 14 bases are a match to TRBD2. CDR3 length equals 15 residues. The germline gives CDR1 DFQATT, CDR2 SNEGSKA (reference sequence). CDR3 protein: CSAKGTSGSIYEHFF. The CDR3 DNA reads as TGCAGTGCTAAAGGGACTAGCGGGAGTATATACGAGCACTTCTTC.

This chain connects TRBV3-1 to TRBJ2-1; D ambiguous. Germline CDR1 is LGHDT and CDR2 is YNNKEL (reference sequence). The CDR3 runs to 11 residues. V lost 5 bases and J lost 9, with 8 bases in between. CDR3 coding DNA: TGTGCCAGCAGCTCGGTGGGTGAGCAGTTCTTC. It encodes CASSSVGEQFF.

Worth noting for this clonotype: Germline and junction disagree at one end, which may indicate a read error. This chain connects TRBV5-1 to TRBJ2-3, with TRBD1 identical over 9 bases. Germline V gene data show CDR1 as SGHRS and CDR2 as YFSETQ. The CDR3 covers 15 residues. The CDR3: CASSLTGQGRATQYF. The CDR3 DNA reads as TGTGCCAGCAGCTTAACGGGACAGGGACGTGCTACGCAGTATTTT.

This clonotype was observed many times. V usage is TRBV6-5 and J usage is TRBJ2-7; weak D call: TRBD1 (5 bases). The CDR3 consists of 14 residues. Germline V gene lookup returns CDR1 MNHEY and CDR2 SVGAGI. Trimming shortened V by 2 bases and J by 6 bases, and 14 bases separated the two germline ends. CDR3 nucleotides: TGTGCCAGCAGTTACACGATCAGGGCGGCCGAGCAGTACTTC. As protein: CASSYTIRAAEQYF.

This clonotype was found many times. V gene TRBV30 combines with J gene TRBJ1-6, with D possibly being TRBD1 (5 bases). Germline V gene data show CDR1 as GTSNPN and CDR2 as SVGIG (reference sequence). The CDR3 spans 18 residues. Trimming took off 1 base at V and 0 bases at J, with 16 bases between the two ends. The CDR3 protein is CAWSDPARGSSYNSPLHF. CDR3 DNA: TGTGCCTGGAGTGACCCGGCAAGGGGCAGCTCCTATAATTCACCCCTCCACTTT.

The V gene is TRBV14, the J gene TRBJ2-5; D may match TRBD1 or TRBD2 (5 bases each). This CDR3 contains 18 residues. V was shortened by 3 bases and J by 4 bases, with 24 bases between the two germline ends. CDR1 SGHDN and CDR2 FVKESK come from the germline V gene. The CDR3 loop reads CASSHPTGQGVFRETQYF. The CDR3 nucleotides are TGTGCCAGCAGCCACCCAACGGGGCAGGGAGTTTTTCGAGAGACCCAGTACTTC.